The 20 T cell receptor beta chains below all came from one sample that was sequenced in a study of cytomegalovirus exposure and HLA in healthy donors. Both 60 Vbeta primers and 13 Jbeta primers went into the PCR. The data were produced by immunoSEQ multiplex PCR, yet TCRdb's version contains in-frame clones alone and is incomplete. In all, the sample yields tens of thousands of clones. Source material: PBMCs. The origin of the receptors is a middle-aged man in good health and CMV-seronegative.

CDR3 sequence: CASSAVVLAVWEQYF. Written as DNA, the CDR3 is TGTGCCAGCAGCGCAGTCGTCCTAGCGGTGTGGGAGCAGTACTTC. The rearrangement joins TRBV7-2 to TRBJ2-7; 7 bases match TRBD2. Germline V gene lookup returns CDR1 SGHTA and CDR2 FQGNSA. The CDR3 has 15 residues. The V segment lost 5 bases and the J segment 7 bases; nucleotides outside the gene matches: 14.

V is TRBV11-2 and J is TRBJ1-1, with no clear D. The CDR3 is 15 amino acids. Germline CDR1 reads SGHAT; CDR2 reads FQNNGV. Trimming removed 3 bases at V and 1 base at J, with 12 bases between. CDR3 in DNA: TGTGCCAGCAGCTTCGCTACCCGGGGGAACACTGAAGCTTTCTTT. Protein sequence: CASSFATRGNTEAFF.

The chain has TRBV4-1 and TRBJ2-7; TRBD1 matches at 11 bases. Germline assignment: CDR1 MGHRA and CDR2 YSYEKL. This CDR3 region has 16 residues. With V trimmed by 4 bases and J by 1 base, 6 bases remained unmatched. The CDR3 here is CASSRSWDRGSYEQYF. In nucleotides, the CDR3 is TGCGCCAGCAGCCGCTCTTGGGACAGGGGGTCCTACGAGCAGTACTTC.

The chain is built from TRBV28 and TRBJ1-2; D is possibly TRBD1 (5 bases). V lost 4 bases and J 2 bases, leaving 11 bases between the germline ends. Germline V gene data show CDR1 as MDHEN and CDR2 as SYDVKM. The CDR3 consists of 14 residues. The CDR3 loop is CASSWGGVNYGYTF. In DNA, the CDR3 is TGTGCCAGCAGTTGGGGAGGGGTAAACTATGGCTACACCTTC.

The chain couples TRBV19 to TRBJ2-2; 7 bases are shared with TRBD1. Germline-derived CDR1 and CDR2 are LNHDA and SQIVND (reference sequence). This CDR3 has 15 amino acids. Trimming removed 5 bases from V and 4 bases from J; junction bases left unmatched: 7. CDR3 in DNA: TGTGCCAGTAGTTTCATGGACAGGATCACCGGGGAGCTGTTTTTT. Translated, it gives CASSFMDRITGELFF.

The rearrangement links TRBV4-2 to TRBJ2-3, with 9 bases identical to TRBD2. This CDR3 contains 15 residues. CDR1 LGHNA and CDR2 YNFKEQ come from the germline V gene. Germline trimming cut 4 bases from V and 2 bases from J; bases unmatched to any gene: 4. The CDR3 nucleotides read TGTGCCAGCAGCCCGGGACTAGCCTACACAGATACGCAGTATTTT. This sequence encodes CASSPGLAYTDTQYF.

The chain carries TRBV19 and TRBJ2-7; D may be TRBD2 (5 bases). The CDR3 is made up of 12 amino acids. Germline V CDR1 and CDR2: LNHDA, SQIVND (reference sequence). V lost 10 bases and J 1 base, leaving 11 bases between the germline ends. The CDR3 DNA reads TGTGCCACGGAGGACCATTCCTACGAGCAGTACTTC. Amino acids: CATEDHSYEQYF.

The V gene is TRBV4-2, the J gene TRBJ2-7; 11 bases match TRBD2. There are 14 residues in the CDR3. The V gene end was trimmed by 4 bases and the J gene end by 5 bases; junction bases not matched to a gene: 4. CDR1 and CDR2 (germline): LGHNA, YNFKEQ. The CDR3 DNA follows: TGTGCCAGCAGCCCAGGGACTAGCGGCGACGAGCAGTACTTC. Residues: CASSPGTSGDEQYF.

As concerns this clone: This sample also contains other DNA sequences that code for the same CDR3. V usage is TRBV29-1 and J usage is TRBJ1-2; D gene uncertain. Germline V lookup: CDR1 SQVTM, CDR2 ANQGSEA. The V end lost 3 bases, the J end lost 7 bases, and 3 bases lay between the germline ends. This CDR3 has 9 residues. CDR3 nucleotide sequence: TGCAGCGTTGAGGCTGGCTACACCTTC. Translating gives CSVEAGYTF.

This chain connects TRBV2 to TRBJ2-7; 11 positions agree with TRBD1. Germline lookup yields CDR1 SNHLY and CDR2 FYNNEI. The V and J ends lost 5 bases and 6 bases, in that order; junction bases with no gene match: 15. This CDR3 has 17 residues. CDR3 nucleotide sequence: TGTGCCAGCAGTCCAGGACAGGGGGCGCGTCTCCGAGGCGAGCAGTACTTC. Its protein is CASSPGQGARLRGEQYF.

J is TRBJ2-1 and V is TRBV7-3; TRBD2 matches 8 bases. Unmatched junction bases numbered 5, after V lost 2 bases and J lost 5 bases. The germline V gene encodes CDR1 SGHTA and CDR2 FQGTGA. CDR3 size: 15 residues. The CDR3 DNA follows: TGTGCCAGCAGCTTATTAGGGACTAGTAACAATGAGCAGTTCTTC. As protein: CASSLLGTSNNEQFF.

The chain couples TRBV27 to TRBJ2-7; TRBD2 matches 7 bases. V lost 6 bases to trimming and J lost 0 bases; unmatched junction nucleotides: 5. The CDR3 totals 14 residues. Germline CDR1 is MNHEY and CDR2 is SMNVEV (reference sequence). CDR3 region: CASRRDYSSYEQYF. The CDR3 DNA follows: TGTGCCAGCAGGCGGGACTACAGCTCCTACGAGCAGTACTTC.

The chain uses TRBV5-6 and TRBJ2-5, with 9 nucleotides matching TRBD2. Germline V gives CDR1 SGHDT, CDR2 YYEEEE. Germline trimming cut 2 bases from V and 4 bases from J; bases unmatched to any gene: 6. The CDR3 is 15 amino acids. This CDR3 is CASSLRAGGGETQYF. The CDR3 DNA reads as TGTGCCAGCAGCTTACGTGCGGGAGGGGGAGAGACCCAGTACTTC.

This chain connects TRBV11-2 to TRBJ2-7; a possible D gene is TRBD1 (6 bases). The CDR3 totals 16 residues. Germline V gene lookup returns CDR1 SGHAT and CDR2 FQNNGV. Between the trimmed V and J ends, which lost 5 bases and 3 bases, there was a span of 20 bases. Here the CDR3 DNA reads TGTGCCAGCAGCCCTCTCCCAAGAAACAGGGTCTACGAGCAGTACTTC. Protein sequence: CASSPLPRNRVYEQYF.

As to this clone: The junction departs from the called germline gene at one end, perhaps through a read error. The chain combines TRBV29-1 with TRBJ2-7; a possible D gene is TRBD2 (7 bases). This CDR3 has 13 residues. Germline values: CDR1 SQVTM, CDR2 ANQGSEA. This CDR3 reads CSVQEGGTYEQYF. The CDR3 region has the DNA TGCAGCGTTCAAGAGGGGGGGACCTACGAGCAGTACTTC.

The V gene is TRBV6-5, the J gene TRBJ2-1; no definite D call. The CDR3 is made up of 11 amino acids. Germline V gene data show CDR1 as MNHEY and CDR2 as SVGAGI. The V gene lost 6 bases and the J gene lost 7 bases, with 7 bases spanning the gap. As DNA, the CDR3 is TGTGCCAGCAGAGCGTATAATGAGCAGTTCTTC. Amino acids: CASRAYNEQFF.

This chain uses TRBV27 with TRBJ2-5, with 8 bases lining up with TRBD1. This CDR3 is 14 amino acids long. J lost 5 bases, V lost 4 bases, and 6 bases had no gene match. Looked up from germline, CDR1 is MNHEY and CDR2 is SMNVEV (reference sequence). DNA of the CDR3: TGTGCCAGCAGTTCGGACAGGGAATTGGAGACCCAGTACTTC. Amino acid sequence: CASSSDRELETQYF.

The CDR3 region is CASSLSGRDYEQYF. As DNA, the CDR3 is TGTGCCAGCAGTTTATCGGGCAGGGACTACGAGCAGTACTTC. The rearrangement joins TRBV27 to TRBJ2-7; tentative D call: TRBD1 (5 bases). Germline V gene data show CDR1 as MNHEY and CDR2 as SMNVEV (reference sequence). The CDR3 sequence is 14 residues long. V lost 0 bases to trimming and J lost 3 bases, with 9 bases between them.

The J gene is TRBJ1-5, the V gene TRBV7-9; TRBD1 is a possible D gene (5 bases). V lost 1 base and J lost 4, with 8 bases in between. Per germline, CDR1 SEHNR and CDR2 FQNEAQ (reference sequence). The CDR3 is 14 residues long. The chain's CDR3 is CASSLGTNNQPQHF. In DNA form, the CDR3 reads TGTGCCAGCAGCTTAGGGACAAATAATCAGCCCCAGCATTTT.

The V and J genes are TRBV6-1 and TRBJ2-7, with D tentatively TRBD1 (5 bases). The germline V and J ends were trimmed by 9 bases and 0 bases, with 12 bases remaining between them. CDR3 length equals 13 residues. Per the germline V gene, CDR1 is MNHNS and CDR2 is SASEGT. CDR3 loop: CASLTEYSYEQYF. The CDR3 nucleotides read TGTGCCAGTCTGACAGAGTACTCCTACGAGCAGTACTTC.